One and the same sample provided the 23 T cell receptor beta chains below, sequenced in a study of Graves' ophthalmopathy and Graves' hyperthyroidism. RNA transcripts were the source from which TCR beta CDR3 regions were amplified. HTBI primers served in a first-round RT-PCR, which a second-round multiplex PCR followed. From the multiplex PCR reads, TCRdb called clonotypes with MiXCR, one entry per CDR3 protein. The sample lists about 380,000 distinct CDR3 sequences, 15% to 17% occurring once. What was sequenced was peripheral blood. The source is a young woman with stable Graves' hyperthyroidism.

This clonotype was found many times. The V and J genes are TRBV12-5 and TRBJ1-2, with TRBD1 identical over 7 bases. The CDR3 is 13 residues long. Trimming took 4 bases from V and 5 from J; bases not matched to a gene: 4. Germline-derived CDR1 and CDR2 are LGHNT and FRNRAP. Written as DNA, the CDR3 is TGTGCTAGTGGTTCGGGACAGATTTATGGCTACACCTTC. Its translation: CASGSGQIYGYTF.

In this sample, this clonotype turned up many times. The chain combines TRBV12-3 or TRBV12-4 with TRBJ1-5; D remains ambiguous. V shed 5 bases and J shed 6 bases, with 8 bases lying between them. There are 12 residues in the CDR3. CDR3 in amino acids: CASSSMGQPQHF. The CDR3 DNA sequence: TGTGCCAGCAGTAGTATGGGTCAGCCCCAGCATTTT.

As DNA, the CDR3 is TGCAGCGCCGGACAGGGGAACACCATATATTTT. Its translation is CSAGQGNTIYF. The chain is built from TRBV29-1 and TRBJ1-3, with 9 nucleotides matching TRBD1. Germline V lookup: CDR1 SQVTM, CDR2 ANQGSEA. The CDR3 covers 11 residues. The V gene end was trimmed by 7 bases and the J gene end by 7 bases; junction bases not matched to a gene: 2.

This clonotype was seen a single time. One base away lies a much larger clone, so this may be a sequencing read error. The rearrangement uses TRBV6-5 and TRBJ1-1; D ambiguous. Germline CDR1 MNHEY, CDR2 SVGAGI. CDR3 length: 13 residues. This chain's CDR3 is CASRYSLGSEAFF. CDR3 nucleotide sequence: TGTGCCAGCAGATACTCCCTTGGGAGTGAAGCTTTCTTT.

This clonotype was counted many times. The rearrangement uses TRBV11-2 and TRBJ2-7; D remains ambiguous. Between the trimmed V and J ends, which lost 0 bases and 3 bases, there was a span of 9 bases. The CDR3 sequence is 14 residues long. The germline V gene has CDR1 SGHAT and CDR2 FQNNGV. The CDR3: CASSLDLSGYEQYF. CDR3 bases: TGTGCCAGCAGCTTAGATCTTTCAGGCTACGAGCAGTACTTC.

This clonotype was seen repeatedly, ten times or more. The chain combines TRBV10-3 with TRBJ1-3; D perhaps matches TRBD1 (5 bases). V was cut by 5 bases and J by 3 bases, with 17 bases left in between. Germline CDR1 ENHRY, CDR2 SYGVKD. The CDR3 is made up of 16 amino acids. The CDR3 protein is CAISQGTGPFGNTIYF. CDR3 DNA: TGTGCCATCAGTCAAGGGACCGGACCGTTTGGAAACACCATATATTTT.

This clonotype was detected many times. The chain links TRBV27 to TRBJ1-2; D possibly corresponds to TRBD1 (6 bases). V was clipped by 8 bases and J by 4 bases, with 14 bases between them. The V gene's germline CDR1 is MNHEY and CDR2 SMNVEV (reference sequence). This CDR3 is 13 amino acids long. Here the CDR3 DNA reads TGTGCCAGCCGAGACAGGTCGGGCTATGGCTACACCTTC. Its translation is CASRDRSGYGYTF.

This clonotype has at least ten counts. At one end, the junction sequence differs from germline, possibly due to a read error. CDR3 region: CASSSRGGNAIYF. CDR3 DNA: TGTGCCAGCAGTTCCAGGGGCGGAAACGCCATATATTTT. The rearrangement joins TRBV25-1 to TRBJ1-3, with D tentatively TRBD1 (6 bases). This CDR3 has 13 amino acids. Germline V gene lookup returns CDR1 MGHDK and CDR2 SYGVNS. The full variable domain, rest sourced from reference TRBV25-1 and TRBJ1-3, is EADIYQTPRYLVIGTGKKITLECSQTMGHDKMYWYQQDPGMELHLIHYSYGVNSTEKGDLSSESTVSRIRTEHFPLTLESARPSHTSQYLCASSSRGGNAIYFGEGSWLTVV.

This clonotype was counted many times. The V call is TRBV19, the J call TRBJ2-7; TRBD2 might be the D (6 bases). With 5 bases removed from V and 6 bases from J, the gap between germline ends came to 17 bases. The CDR3 has 14 residues. Germline V gene lookup returns CDR1 LNHDA and CDR2 SQIVND (reference sequence). CDR3 in DNA: TGTGCCAGTAGTTGGAGGGACCCGCCTGGCGAGCAGTACTTC. It codes for CASSWRDPPGEQYF.

This clonotype has at least ten counts. The chain links TRBV2 to TRBJ1-2; TRBD1 is a possible D gene (6 bases). CDR1 and CDR2 from the germline V gene are SNHLY and FYNNEI. The CDR3 totals 12 residues. V shed 8 bases and J shed 8 bases, with 15 bases lying between them. The CDR3 DNA follows: TGTGCCAGCCTAACAGGGCTCGGAGGCTACACCTTC. The encoded protein is CASLTGLGGYTF.

The genes are TRBV28 and TRBJ1-1, with D possibly TRBD1 on 5 matching bases. Germline CDR1 reads MDHEN; CDR2 reads SYDVKM. CDR3 length: 15 amino acids. V was cut by 5 bases and J by 4 bases, with 17 bases left in between. This CDR3 is CASSSIGGLVTEAFF. The CDR3 bases are TGTGCCAGCAGTAGCATCGGGGGGTTGGTCACTGAAGCTTTCTTT.

This clonotype occurred many times. V gene TRBV6-2 or TRBV6-3 combines with J gene TRBJ1-5, with D unresolved. Per germline, CDR1 MNHEY and CDR2 SVGEGT. CDR3 length equals 12 residues. V lost 7 bases and J 7 bases, leaving 11 bases between the germline ends. Here the CDR3 DNA reads TGTGCCAGCACCCTCCCGCCGCAGCCCCAGCATTTT. This codes for CASTLPPQPQHF.

This clonotype has ten or more counts. V gene TRBV2 combines with J gene TRBJ2-5, with D perhaps TRBD1 (6 bases). CDR3 size: 13 residues. The germline V gene has CDR1 SNHLY and CDR2 FYNNEI. V lost 1 base and J 3 bases, leaving 6 bases between the germline ends. Here the CDR3 DNA reads TGTGCCAGCAGTGAAGAGGGGGAAGAGACCCAGTACTTC. Translating it yields CASSEEGEETQYF.

This clonotype has only one observation. The V call is TRBV12-3 or TRBV12-4, the J call TRBJ1-5; the D is unclear. Trimming cost V 0 bases and J 7 bases, with 10 bases left between them. The CDR3 has 14 amino acids. The CDR3 DNA is TGTGCCAGCAGTTTAGCGCGGTCTGAACAGCCCCAGCATTTT. Translated, it gives CASSLARSEQPQHF.

This clonotype has at least ten counts. The chain combines TRBV20-1 with TRBJ2-7, with D perhaps TRBD2 (5 bases). Looked up from germline, CDR1 is DFQATT and CDR2 is SNEGSKA (reference sequence). Deletions cut 0 bases from V and 12 bases from J, with 24 bases between. This CDR3 is 15 amino acids long. The CDR3 is CSARELVETTMGLYF. CDR3 in DNA: TGCAGTGCTAGAGAATTAGTAGAGACTACAATGGGTCTGTACTTC.

The V gene is TRBV25-1, the J gene TRBJ1-1, with unresolved D. CDR1 and CDR2 (germline): MGHDK, SYGVNS. The CDR3 is 14 amino acids. V lost 6 bases to trimming and J lost 6 bases, with 17 bases between them. CDR3 amino acids: CASSQGPRASEAFF. The DNA of the CDR3 is TGTGCCAGCAGCCAAGGACCTAGGGCCTCTGAAGCTTTCTTT.

This clonotype was counted ten times or more. This rearrangement joins TRBV11-3 to TRBJ1-1; D gene unclear. The CDR3 length is 11 residues. V gave up 7 bases and J gave up 4 bases, with 7 bases separating them. The germline CDR1 and CDR2 sequences are SGHNT and YENEEA. CDR3 nucleotide sequence: TGTGCCAGCAACCCAAGCACTGAAGCTTTCTTT. It specifies CASNPSTEAFF.

At least ten counts were recorded for this clonotype. The CDR3 protein is CASSDMGQGTDEAFF. The CDR3 DNA reads TGTGCCAGCAGTGATATGGGACAGGGGACAGATGAAGCTTTCTTT. V usage is TRBV6-1 and J usage is TRBJ1-1; the match to TRBD1 covers 10 bases. Germline V CDR1 and CDR2: MNHNS, SASEGT. CDR3 length: 15 residues. V lost 3 bases, J lost 7 bases, and 8 bases stayed unmatched.

There are many counts of this clonotype. The CDR3 spells CASSHARPSRTEAFF. The CDR3, as DNA: TGCGCCAGCAGCCATGCACGACCTTCGAGAACTGAAGCTTTCTTT. V gene TRBV4-1 combines with J gene TRBJ1-1; no reliable D call. This CDR3 has 15 residues. CDR1 and CDR2 (germline): MGHRA, YSYEKL. Trimming cost V 3 bases and J 5 bases, with 16 bases left between them.

This clonotype has ten or more counts. The genes are TRBV6-4 and TRBJ2-2; D unresolved. The germline CDR1 and CDR2 sequences are MRHNA and SNTAGT. V lost 0 bases, J lost 3 bases, and 2 bases lay in between. CDR3 length equals 13 residues. CDR3 in amino acids: CASSDSDTGELFF. In DNA form, the CDR3 reads TGTGCCAGCAGTGACTCAGACACCGGGGAGCTGTTTTTT.

The table lists this clonotype with many counts. The gene calls are TRBV5-1 and TRBJ1-1; D remains ambiguous. CDR3 length: 14 residues. V dropped 4 bases and J dropped 0 bases, with 10 bases sitting between them. CDR1 is SGHRS, CDR2 YFSETQ, per germline. CDR3 sequence reads: CASSPRSLNTEAFF. CDR3 nucleotides: TGCGCCAGCAGCCCCCGGAGTCTGAACACTGAAGCTTTCTTT.

Many counts were recorded for this clonotype. J is TRBJ2-7 and V is TRBV12-3 or TRBV12-4; 8 bases agree with TRBD2. This CDR3 is built from 13 residues. J gave up 6 bases and V 5 bases, and 6 bases lay outside the gene matches. CDR3 region: CASSRGGRGEQYF. The CDR3 DNA reads as TGTGCCAGCAGTCGGGGGGGCCGAGGCGAGCAGTACTTC.

Only a few counts were recorded for this clonotype. The V call is TRBV7-2, the J call TRBJ1-2; no firm D call. CDR1 is SGHTA and CDR2 is FQGNSA in the germline V gene. CDR3 size: 12 residues. The V end lost 0 bases, the J end lost 8 bases, and 7 bases lay between the germline ends. The CDR3 loop reads CASSLAYSGYTF. The CDR3 DNA reads as TGTGCCAGCAGCTTAGCGTACAGCGGCTACACCTTC.